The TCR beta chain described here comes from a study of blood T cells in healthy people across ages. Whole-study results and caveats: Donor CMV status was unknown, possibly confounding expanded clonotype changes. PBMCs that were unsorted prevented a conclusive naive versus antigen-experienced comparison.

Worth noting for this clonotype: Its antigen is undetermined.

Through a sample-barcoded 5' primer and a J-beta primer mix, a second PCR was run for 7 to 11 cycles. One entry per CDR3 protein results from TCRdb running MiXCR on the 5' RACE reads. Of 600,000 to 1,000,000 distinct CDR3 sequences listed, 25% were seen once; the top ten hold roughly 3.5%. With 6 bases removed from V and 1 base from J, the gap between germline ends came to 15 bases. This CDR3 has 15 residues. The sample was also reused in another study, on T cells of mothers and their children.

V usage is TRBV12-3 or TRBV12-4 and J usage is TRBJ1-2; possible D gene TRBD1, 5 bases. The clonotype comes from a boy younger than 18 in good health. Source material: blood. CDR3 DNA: TGTGCCAGCAGCCACCCGGGACGATATAACTATGGCTACACCTTC. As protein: CASSHPGRYNYGYTF.